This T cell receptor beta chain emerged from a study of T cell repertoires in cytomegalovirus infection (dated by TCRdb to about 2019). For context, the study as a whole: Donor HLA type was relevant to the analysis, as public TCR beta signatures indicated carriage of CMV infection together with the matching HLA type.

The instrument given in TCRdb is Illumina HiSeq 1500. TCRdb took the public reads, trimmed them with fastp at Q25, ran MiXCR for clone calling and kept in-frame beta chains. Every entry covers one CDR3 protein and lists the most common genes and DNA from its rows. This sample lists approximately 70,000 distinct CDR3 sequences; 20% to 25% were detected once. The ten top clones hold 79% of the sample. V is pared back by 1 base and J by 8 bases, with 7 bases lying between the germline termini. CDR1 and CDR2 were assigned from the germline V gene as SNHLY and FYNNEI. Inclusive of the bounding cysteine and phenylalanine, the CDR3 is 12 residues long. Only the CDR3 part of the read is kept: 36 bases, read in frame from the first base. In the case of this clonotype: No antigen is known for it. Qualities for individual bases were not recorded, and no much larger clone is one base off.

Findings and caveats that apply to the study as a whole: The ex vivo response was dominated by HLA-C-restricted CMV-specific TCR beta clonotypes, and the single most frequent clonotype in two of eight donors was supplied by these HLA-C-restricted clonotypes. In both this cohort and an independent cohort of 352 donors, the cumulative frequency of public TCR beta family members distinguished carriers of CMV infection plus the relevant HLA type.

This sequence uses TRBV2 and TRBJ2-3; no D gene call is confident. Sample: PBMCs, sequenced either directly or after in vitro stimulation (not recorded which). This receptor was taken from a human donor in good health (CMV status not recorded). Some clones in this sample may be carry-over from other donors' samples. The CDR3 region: CASSEGGTTQYF. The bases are TGTGCCAGCAGTGAAGGAGGCACTACGCAGTATTTT.